This TCR beta chain was sequenced for a study of regulatory T cells in long-lasting Graves disease. The study, taken as a whole, reports: Persistent disease showed a preference for TRBV28, TRBJ1-2 and TRBJ2-5.

Arm-PCR of CDR3 regions and iRepertoire HTBI primers were used to build TCR beta libraries. As processed by the authors: The samples yielded 62 TRBV and around 13 TRBJ segments. TCRdb redid the calling of the multiplex PCR reads with MiXCR, one entry per CDR3 protein. TCRdb's processing, not the authors', yielded these V and J calls. This sample yields over 500,000 distinct CDR3 sequences, of which 16% are seen a single time; under 20% belongs to the top ten. Time point meaning: newly diagnosed GD, antithyroid drugs for less than 3 months. Following extraction of RNA from PBMCs, that RNA was used to make the TCR library. This clonotype was counted between two and nine times. Its antigen is unidentified. The CDR3 length is 14 residues. Germline CDR1 and CDR2: DFQATT and SNEGSKA (reference sequence). V lost 7 bases and J 4 bases, leaving 17 bases between the germline ends. The same data also contributed to another study, on T cells in Graves' hyperthyroidism and ophthalmopathy.

The rearrangement joins TRBV20-1 to TRBJ2-1; D may be TRBD2 (5 bases). The receptor's source is a woman aged 30 to 39 with Graves disease. Source: peripheral blood mononuclear cells (PBMCs), taken at new diagnosis, from a patient treated with antithyroid drugs. The CDR3 sequence is CSVLPSGPYNEQFF. The CDR3 DNA follows: TGCAGTGTGCTTCCCAGCGGACCTTACAATGAGCAGTTCTTC.